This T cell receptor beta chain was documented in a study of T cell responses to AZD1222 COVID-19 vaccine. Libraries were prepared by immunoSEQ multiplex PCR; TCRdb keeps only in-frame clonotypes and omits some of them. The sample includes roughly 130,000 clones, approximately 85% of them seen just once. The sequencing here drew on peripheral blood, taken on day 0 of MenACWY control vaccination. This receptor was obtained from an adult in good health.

The chain's CDR3 is CASSETSGRAYEQYF. The CDR3 DNA follows: TGTGCCAGCAGCGAGACTAGCGGGAGGGCCTACGAGCAGTACTTC. The rearrangement uses TRBV9 and TRBJ2-7; 14 bases are a match to TRBD2. Germline V gene lookup returns CDR1 SGDLS and CDR2 YYNGEE. The CDR3 length is 15 residues. The junction had 1 base not matched to a gene; V was cut back by 3 bases and J by 2 bases.